This T cell receptor (beta chain) derives from a study of kidney transplant recipient with SARS-CoV-2 infection. On this clonotype: A much larger clone sits a single nucleotide away, making a read error possible.

Trimming took off 3 bases at V and 4 bases at J, with 11 bases between the two ends. The germline V gene has CDR1 SQVTM and CDR2 ANQGSEA. The CDR3 length is 13 residues. From the reads, TCRdb called clonotypes with MiXCR, one entry per CDR3 protein. The table lists about 250,000 distinct CDR3 sequences, around 26% of them singletons, with around 6.8% in the top ten. The J gene is TRBJ2-3, the V gene TRBV29-1; no definite D call. The source material was a blood sample, sampled at baseline and around day 120 from a kidney transplant recipient. The TCR sequence derives from a male patient aged 30 to 39 who had COVID-19 and was a kidney transplant recipient. Some T cells may originate from the graft donor. CDR3 region: CSVDEEISDTQYF. The CDR3 nucleotides are TGCAGCGTTGACGAGGAAATTTCAGATACGCAGTATTTT.